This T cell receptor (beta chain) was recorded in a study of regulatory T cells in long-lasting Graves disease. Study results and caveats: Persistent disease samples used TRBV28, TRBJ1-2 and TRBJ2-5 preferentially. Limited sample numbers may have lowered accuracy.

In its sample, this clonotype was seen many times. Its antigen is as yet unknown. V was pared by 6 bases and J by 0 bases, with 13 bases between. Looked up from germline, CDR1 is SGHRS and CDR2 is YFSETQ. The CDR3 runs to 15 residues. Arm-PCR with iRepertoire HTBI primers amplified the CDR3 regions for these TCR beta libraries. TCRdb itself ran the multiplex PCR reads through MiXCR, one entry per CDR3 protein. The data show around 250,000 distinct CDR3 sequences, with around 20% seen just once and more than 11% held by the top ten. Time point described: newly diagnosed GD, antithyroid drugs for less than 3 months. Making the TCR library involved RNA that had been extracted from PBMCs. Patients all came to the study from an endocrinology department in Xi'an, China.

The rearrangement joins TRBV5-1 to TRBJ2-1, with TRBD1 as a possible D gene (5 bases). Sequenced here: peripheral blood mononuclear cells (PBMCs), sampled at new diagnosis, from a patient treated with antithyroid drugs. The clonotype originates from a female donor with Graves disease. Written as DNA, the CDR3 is TGCGCCAGCACCCCCCGCAGGGACTCCTACAATGAGCAGTTCTTC. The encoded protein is CASTPRRDSYNEQFF. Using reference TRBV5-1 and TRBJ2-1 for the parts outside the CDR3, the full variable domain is KAGVTQTPRYLIKTRGQQVTLSCSPISGHRSVSWYQQTPGQGLQFLFEYFSETQRNKGNFPGRFSGRQFSNSRSEMNVSTLELGDSALYLCASTPRRDSYNEQFFGPGTRLTVL.